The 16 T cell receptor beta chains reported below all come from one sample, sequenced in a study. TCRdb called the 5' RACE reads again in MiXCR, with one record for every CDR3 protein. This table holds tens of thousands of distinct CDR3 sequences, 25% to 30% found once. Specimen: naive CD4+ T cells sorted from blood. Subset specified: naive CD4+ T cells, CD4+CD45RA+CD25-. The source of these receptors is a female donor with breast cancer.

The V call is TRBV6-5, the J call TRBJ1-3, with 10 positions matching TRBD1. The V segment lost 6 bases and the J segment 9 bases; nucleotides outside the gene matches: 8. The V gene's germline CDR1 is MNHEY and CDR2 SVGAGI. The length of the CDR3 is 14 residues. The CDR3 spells CASRDGTGVPTIYF. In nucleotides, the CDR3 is TGTGCCAGCAGAGACGGGACAGGGGTGCCCACCATATATTTT.

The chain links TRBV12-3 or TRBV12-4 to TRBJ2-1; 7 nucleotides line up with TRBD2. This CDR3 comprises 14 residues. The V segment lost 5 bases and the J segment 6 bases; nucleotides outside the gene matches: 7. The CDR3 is CASSRTSVVNEQFF. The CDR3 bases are TGTGCCAGCAGTCGGACTAGTGTTGTCAATGAGCAGTTCTTC.

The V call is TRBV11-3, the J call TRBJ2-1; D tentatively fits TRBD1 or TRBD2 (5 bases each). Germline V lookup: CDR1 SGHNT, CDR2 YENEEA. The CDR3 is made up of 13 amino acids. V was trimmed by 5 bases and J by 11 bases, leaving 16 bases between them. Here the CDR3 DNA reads TGTGCCAGCAGCACACACCCAACGGGACAGCAGTTCTTC. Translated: CASSTHPTGQQFF.

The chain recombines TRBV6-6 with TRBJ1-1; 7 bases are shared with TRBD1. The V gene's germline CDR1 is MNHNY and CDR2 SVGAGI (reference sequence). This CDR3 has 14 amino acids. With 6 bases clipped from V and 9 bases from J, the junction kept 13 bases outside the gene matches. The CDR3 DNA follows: TGTGCCAGCAGCCCGAGGGACAGCCCACTGCAAGCTTTCTTT. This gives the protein CASSPRDSPLQAFF.

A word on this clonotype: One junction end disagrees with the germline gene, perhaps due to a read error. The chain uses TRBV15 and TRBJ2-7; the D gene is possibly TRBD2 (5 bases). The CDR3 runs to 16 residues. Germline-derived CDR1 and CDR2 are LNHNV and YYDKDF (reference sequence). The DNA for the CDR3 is TGTGCCACCGGCAGAGATCGTAGCGCCTTCCCCTACGAGCAGTACTTC. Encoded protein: CATGRDRSAFPYEQYF.

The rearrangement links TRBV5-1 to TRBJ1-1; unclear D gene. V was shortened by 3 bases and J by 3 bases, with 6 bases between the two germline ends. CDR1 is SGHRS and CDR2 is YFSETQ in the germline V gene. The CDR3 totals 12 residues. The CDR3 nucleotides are TGCGCCAGCAGCTACATGTACACTGAAGCTTTCTTT. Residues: CASSYMYTEAFF.

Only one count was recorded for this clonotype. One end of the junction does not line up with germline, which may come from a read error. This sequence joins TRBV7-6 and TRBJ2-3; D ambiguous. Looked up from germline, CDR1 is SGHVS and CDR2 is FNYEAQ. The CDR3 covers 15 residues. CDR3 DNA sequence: TGTGCCGGCAGCTTAAGGTCTGGTTACACAGATACGCAGTATTTT. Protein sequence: CAGSLRSGYTDTQYF.

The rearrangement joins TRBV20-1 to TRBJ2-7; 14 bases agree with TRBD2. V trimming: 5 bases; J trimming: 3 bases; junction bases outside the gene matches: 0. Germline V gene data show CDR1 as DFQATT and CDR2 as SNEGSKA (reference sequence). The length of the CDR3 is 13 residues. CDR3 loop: CSAGTSGSYEQYF. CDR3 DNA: TGCAGTGCTGGGACTAGCGGGAGCTACGAGCAGTACTTC.

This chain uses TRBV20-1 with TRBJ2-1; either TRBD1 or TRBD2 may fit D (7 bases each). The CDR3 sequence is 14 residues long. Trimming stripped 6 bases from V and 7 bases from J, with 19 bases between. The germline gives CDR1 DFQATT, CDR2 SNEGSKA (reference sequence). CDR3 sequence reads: CSALTGRGGNEQFF. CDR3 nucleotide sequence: TGCAGTGCCCTGACAGGGAGGGGTGGGAATGAGCAGTTCTTC.

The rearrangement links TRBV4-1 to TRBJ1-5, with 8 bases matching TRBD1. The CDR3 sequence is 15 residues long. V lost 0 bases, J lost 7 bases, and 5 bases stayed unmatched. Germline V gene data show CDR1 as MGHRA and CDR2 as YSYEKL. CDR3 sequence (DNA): TGCGCCAGCAGCCAAGAGGGACAGGTCAACCAGCCCCAGCATTTT. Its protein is CASSQEGQVNQPQHF.

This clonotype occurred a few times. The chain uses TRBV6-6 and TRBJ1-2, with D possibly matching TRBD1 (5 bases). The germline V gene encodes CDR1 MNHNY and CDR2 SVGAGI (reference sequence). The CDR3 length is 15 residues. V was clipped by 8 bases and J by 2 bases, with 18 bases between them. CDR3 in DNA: TGTGCCAGCGGTCCCGGTGCGGGGGGGAACTATGGCTACACCTTC. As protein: CASGPGAGGNYGYTF.

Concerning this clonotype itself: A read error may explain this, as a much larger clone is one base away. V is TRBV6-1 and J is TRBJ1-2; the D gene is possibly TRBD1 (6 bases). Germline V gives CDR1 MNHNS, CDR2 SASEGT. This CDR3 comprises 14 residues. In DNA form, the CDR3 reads TGTACCAGCAGTACCCCCGGGACATTCTGGGGCTACACCTTC. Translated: CTSSTPGTFWGYTF.

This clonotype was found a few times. CDR3 sequence: CASRLGQLYEQYF. Written as DNA, the CDR3 is TGTGCCAGCAGATTGGGACAGCTCTACGAGCAGTACTTC. The rearrangement joins TRBV27 to TRBJ2-7; 7 bases are shared with TRBD1. Germline CDR1 MNHEY, CDR2 SMNVEV (reference sequence). V shed 6 bases, J shed 3 bases, and the junction held 5 bases outside the gene matches. The CDR3 covers 13 residues.

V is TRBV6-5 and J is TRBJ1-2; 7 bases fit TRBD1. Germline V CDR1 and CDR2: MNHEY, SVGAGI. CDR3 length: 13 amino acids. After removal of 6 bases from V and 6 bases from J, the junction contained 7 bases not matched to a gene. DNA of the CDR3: TGTGCCAGCAGAATCTCAGGGGGGGATGGCTACACCTTC. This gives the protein CASRISGGDGYTF.

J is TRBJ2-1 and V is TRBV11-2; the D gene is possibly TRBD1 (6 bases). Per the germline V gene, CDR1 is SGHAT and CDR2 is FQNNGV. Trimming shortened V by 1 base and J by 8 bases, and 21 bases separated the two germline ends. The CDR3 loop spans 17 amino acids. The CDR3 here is CASSLGDRSQLWDEQFF. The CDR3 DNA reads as TGTGCCAGCAGCTTAGGCGACAGGTCCCAATTGTGGGATGAGCAGTTCTTC.

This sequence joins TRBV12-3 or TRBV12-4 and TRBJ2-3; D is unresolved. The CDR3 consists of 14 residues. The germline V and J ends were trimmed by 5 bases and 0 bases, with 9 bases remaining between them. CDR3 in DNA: TGTGCCAGCAGTCCTATTCAGAGCACAGATACGCAGTATTTT. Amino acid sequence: CASSPIQSTDTQYF.